The 25 T cell receptor beta chains below come from one sample, sequenced in a study of cytomegalovirus exposure and HLA in healthy donors. It was with 60 Vbeta and 13 Jbeta primers that the PCR ran. Produced via immunoSEQ multiplex PCR; TCRdb's table is partial and in-frame only. Among 75,000 or so clones listed, 50% to 80% were seen once. The specimen was PBMCs. These receptors came from a man aged 35 to 55 in good health and CMV-seropositive.

The chain joins TRBV5-1 to TRBJ1-1; maybe TRBD1 (5 bases). V lost 7 bases to trimming and J lost 1 base, with 14 bases between them. Germline V gene lookup returns CDR1 SGHRS and CDR2 YFSETQ. This CDR3 spans 14 amino acids. CDR3 loop: CASASTGGNTEAFF. CDR3 sequence (DNA): TGCGCCAGCGCATCTACCGGGGGGAACACTGAAGCTTTCTTT. The variable domain in full, with the rest retrieved from reference TRBV5-1 and TRBJ1-1, is KAGVTQTPRYLIKTRGQQVTLSCSPISGHRSVSWYQQTPGQGLQFLFEYFSETQRNKGNFPGRFSGRQFSNSRSEMNVSTLELGDSALYLCASASTGGNTEAFFGQGTRLTVV.

V gene TRBV30 combines with J gene TRBJ2-3, with 7 bases identical to TRBD2. V trimming: 2 bases; J trimming: 0 bases; junction bases outside the gene matches: 2. In germline, CDR1 is GTSNPN, CDR2 SVGIG (reference sequence). The CDR3 length is 14 residues. The CDR3 sequence is CAWSRGLSTDTQYF. Here the CDR3 DNA reads TGTGCCTGGAGTAGGGGACTAAGCACAGATACGCAGTATTTT.

J is TRBJ1-5 and V is TRBV30; D gene ambiguous. The V gene lost 2 bases and the J gene lost 7 bases, with 12 bases spanning the gap. Per the germline V gene, CDR1 is GTSNPN and CDR2 is SVGIG (reference sequence). The CDR3 runs to 13 residues. CDR3 in amino acids: CAWSYHGNQPQHF. The CDR3 DNA reads as TGTGCCTGGAGTTATCACGGTAACCAGCCCCAGCATTTT. Supplemented by reference TRBV30 and TRBJ1-5, the full variable domain reads SQTIHQWPATLVQPVGSPLSLECTVEGTSNPNLYWYRQAAGRGLQLLFYSVGIGQISSEVPQNLSASRPQDRQFILSSKKLLLSDSGFYLCAWSYHGNQPQHFGDGTRLSIL.

The chain is built from TRBV15 and TRBJ1-4, with TRBD1 as a possible D gene (5 bases). Deletions cut 1 base from V and 4 bases from J, with 10 bases between. CDR1 and CDR2 (germline): LNHNV, YYDKDF (reference sequence). The CDR3 has 15 residues. Here the CDR3 reads CATSRGGSSNEKLFF. The DNA of the CDR3 is TGTGCCACCAGCAGAGGGGGCAGTAGTAATGAAAAACTGTTTTTT.

There are a few counts of this clone. The V call is TRBV4-3, the J call TRBJ2-3, with TRBD1 matching over 10 bases. The germline CDR1 and CDR2 sequences are LGHNA and YSLEER. J lost 4 bases, V lost 0 bases, and 4 bases had no gene match. The CDR3 contains 16 residues. The CDR3 loop reads CASSQEYGTGADTQYF. The CDR3 nucleotides read TGCGCCAGCAGCCAAGAATACGGGACAGGGGCAGATACGCAGTATTTT.

V is TRBV5-1 and J is TRBJ1-2, with 8 bases lining up with TRBD1. Germline V gene lookup returns CDR1 SGHRS and CDR2 YFSETQ. The ends lost 4 bases at V and 7 bases at J; junction bases unmatched: 12. The length of the CDR3 is 15 residues. The CDR3 reads CASSPQPGQGGGYTF. CDR3 DNA sequence: TGCGCCAGCAGCCCACAACCTGGACAGGGTGGTGGCTACACCTTC.

With regard to this clone: The limits of the CDR3 on the DNA are not certain, so only TCRdb's listed CDR3 is given. CDR3 residues: CASSSSDRVYEQYF. This chain connects TRBV6-5 to TRBJ2-7; the table's D gene call, TRBD1, was not cross checked with the DNA. The length of the CDR3 is 14 amino acids, counting both ends. Germline CDR1 is MNHEY and CDR2 is SVGAGI.

This chain links TRBV14 with TRBJ2-7, with TRBD2 as a possible D gene (5 bases). The germline CDR1 and CDR2 sequences are SGHDN and FVKESK. The length of the CDR3 is 14 residues. Trimming took off 8 bases at V and 0 bases at J, with 14 bases between the two ends. DNA of the CDR3: TGTGCCAGCCGCTTGGCCAGCGGCTCCTACGAGCAGTACTTC. It specifies CASRLASGSYEQYF.

This rearrangement joins TRBV11-1 to TRBJ1-5; D unclear. Deletions cut 0 bases from V and 4 bases from J, with 4 bases between. Per the germline V gene, CDR1 is SGHAT and CDR2 is FQDESV (reference sequence). This CDR3 has 13 residues. The CDR3 DNA follows: TGTGCCAGCAGCTTAGCCATTAATCAGCCCCAGCATTTT. Its protein is CASSLAINQPQHF.

The V call is TRBV5-6, the J call TRBJ2-5; D possibly corresponds to TRBD2 (6 bases). The ends were cut back, 4 bases at V and 1 base at J, with 23 bases in the middle. CDR1 is SGHDT, CDR2 YYEEEE, per germline. The CDR3 totals 18 residues. CDR3 loop: CASSVPGMWGSGQETQYF. CDR3 sequence (DNA): TGTGCCAGCAGCGTACCCGGGATGTGGGGTAGCGGCCAAGAGACCCAGTACTTC.

The chain links TRBV28 to TRBJ2-3, with a possible D match to TRBD2 (6 bases). Germline V gene sequence: CDR1 MDHEN, CDR2 SYDVKM. V was cut by 1 base and J by 1 base, with 12 bases left in between. The CDR3 is made up of 16 amino acids. CDR3 residues: CASSLSPGVGTDTQYF. The CDR3 DNA is TGTGCCAGCAGTTTATCCCCGGGGGTTGGCACAGATACGCAGTATTTT.

The chain links TRBV5-6 to TRBJ1-4, with D possibly matching TRBD1 (5 bases). V was cut by 0 bases and J by 5 bases, with 14 bases left in between. The CDR3 totals 16 residues. Germline V gene lookup returns CDR1 SGHDT and CDR2 YYEEEE. The CDR3 loop reads CASSLGTRGRNEKLFF. CDR3 in DNA: TGTGCCAGCAGCTTGGGGACGCGGGGGAGGAATGAAAAACTGTTTTTT.

This clone was seen only a few times. The chain carries TRBV7-2 and TRBJ1-6; D uncertain. V was trimmed by 1 base and J by 0 bases, leaving 10 bases between them. The CDR3 contains 17 residues. The germline V gene encodes CDR1 SGHTA and CDR2 FQGNSA. CDR3 DNA sequence: TGTGCCAGCAGCTTAGTCAGTAGGAGCTCCTATAATTCACCCCTCCACTTT. Amino acid sequence: CASSLVSRSSYNSPLHF.

The chain is built from TRBV5-6 and TRBJ1-1, with D perhaps TRBD1 (6 bases). V was trimmed by 3 bases and J by 1 base, leaving 10 bases between them. From germline, CDR1 is SGHDT and CDR2 YYEEEE. There are 14 residues in the CDR3. CDR3 protein: CASSYGRGNTEAFF. CDR3 in DNA: TGTGCCAGCAGCTACGGCAGGGGGAACACTGAAGCTTTCTTT.

The chain recombines TRBV4-1 with TRBJ2-7, with TRBD2 matching over 9 bases. This CDR3 region has 15 residues. Trimming took 3 bases from V and 1 from J; bases not matched to a gene: 4. Germline CDR1 is MGHRA and CDR2 is YSYEKL. The DNA of the CDR3 is TGCGCCAGCAGCCATTCTAGCGGGGTTTCCTACGAGCAGTACTTC. Amino acid sequence: CASSHSSGVSYEQYF.

This rearrangement joins TRBV10-3 to TRBJ1-2; 7 nucleotides line up with TRBD1. The trim removed 10 bases at V and 4 bases at J, leaving 6 bases unmatched. This CDR3 comprises 12 residues. The germline V gene has CDR1 ENHRY and CDR2 SYGVKD. In nucleotides, the CDR3 is TGTGCCAGCCAACAGGGGACCTATGGCTACACCTTC. Its translation: CASQQGTYGYTF.

The chain uses TRBV11-2 and TRBJ2-2; maybe TRBD1 (5 bases). The CDR3 totals 14 residues. V was clipped by 4 bases and J by 2 bases, with 8 bases between them. Germline CDR1 SGHAT, CDR2 FQNNGV. The CDR3 DNA follows: TGTGCCAGCAGCTCAGGACACAACACCGGGGAGCTGTTTTTT. Translating gives CASSSGHNTGELFF. Combining the CDR3 with reference TRBV11-2 and TRBJ2-2 gives the whole variable domain EAGVAQSPRYKIIEKRQSVAFWCNPISGHATLYWYQQILGQGPKLLIQFQNNGVVDDSQLPKDRFSAERLKGVDSTLKIQPAKLEDSAVYLCASSSGHNTGELFFGEGSRLTVL.

This chain joins TRBV6-5 and TRBJ2-3; the match to TRBD2 covers 8 bases. Looked up from germline, CDR1 is MNHEY and CDR2 is SVGAGI. This CDR3 has 15 residues. The trim removed 7 bases at V and 2 bases at J, leaving 8 bases unmatched. CDR3 loop: CASNRLAPDTDTQYF. CDR3 in DNA: TGTGCCAGCAACCGACTAGCGCCCGACACAGATACGCAGTATTTT.

This clone showed up just once. The V call is TRBV7-2, the J call TRBJ2-7, with 7 nucleotides matching TRBD1. From germline, CDR1 is SGHTA and CDR2 FQGNSA. V lost 4 bases, J lost 6 bases, and 9 bases stayed unmatched. This CDR3 spans 14 amino acids. CDR3 residues: CASSSGGIRSEQYF. CDR3 DNA: TGTGCCAGCAGCTCAGGGGGAATTCGTTCCGAGCAGTACTTC.

V and J are TRBV5-1 and TRBJ1-4; D is uncertain. With 4 bases removed from V and 4 bases from J, the gap between germline ends came to 11 bases. Germline V gives CDR1 SGHRS, CDR2 YFSETQ. The CDR3 is 14 amino acids. The CDR3 DNA sequence: TGCGCCAGCAGCCGCGGGGAACGTAATGAAAAACTGTTTTTT. Translating it yields CASSRGERNEKLFF.

The chain uses TRBV6-5 and TRBJ2-7; D unresolved. This CDR3 is built from 13 residues. The germline V and J ends were trimmed by 2 bases and 3 bases, with 8 bases remaining between them. Germline V gives CDR1 MNHEY, CDR2 SVGAGI. The CDR3 sequence: CASSYGGNYEQYF. CDR3 coding DNA: TGTGCCAGCAGTTACGGCGGAAACTACGAGCAGTACTTC.

This clone was detected only a few times. The genes are TRBV7-2 and TRBJ1-3, with a possible D match to TRBD1 (5 bases). V was pared by 0 bases and J by 0 bases, with 9 bases between. Germline V gene data show CDR1 as SGHTA and CDR2 as FQGNSA. CDR3 length: 16 amino acids. The CDR3 protein is CASSLATVYSGNTIYF. CDR3 DNA: TGTGCCAGCAGCTTAGCGACAGTTTACTCTGGAAACACCATATATTTT.

The V gene is TRBV30, the J gene TRBJ1-3, with 7 bases aligning to TRBD1. CDR3 length equals 14 residues. CDR1 is GTSNPN and CDR2 is SVGIG in the germline V gene (reference sequence). V trimming: 7 bases; J trimming: 7 bases; junction bases outside the gene matches: 13. CDR3 sequence reads: CAYDPQGSSNTIYF. In DNA form, the CDR3 reads TGTGCCTACGATCCACAGGGGTCCAGCAACACCATATATTTT.

This clone was observed a handful of times. This chain uses TRBV11-2 with TRBJ2-1, with D tentatively TRBD2 (7 bases). The germline V and J ends were trimmed by 2 bases and 4 bases, with 15 bases remaining between them. Germline V gene data show CDR1 as SGHAT and CDR2 as FQNNGV. The CDR3 has 16 residues. The DNA for the CDR3 is TGTGCCAGCAGCTTACGGGGGGCAGGCCCTTACAATGAGCAGTTCTTC. Translated, it gives CASSLRGAGPYNEQFF.

The V and J genes are TRBV6-1 and TRBJ1-2; 8 nucleotides match TRBD1. This CDR3 comprises 12 residues. With 5 bases clipped from V and 8 bases from J, the junction kept 4 bases outside the gene matches. Germline V CDR1 and CDR2: MNHNS, SASEGT. The CDR3 sequence: CASSPQGEGYTF. The CDR3 coding sequence is TGTGCCAGCAGTCCACAGGGGGAAGGCTACACCTTC.